The clone carrying this TCR beta chain occurred once. Assay: immunoSEQ multiplex PCR; the TCRdb copy retains only in-frame clones and omits some. This table holds some 51,000 clones, roughly 88% found once. The data originate from a study of control samples from healthy donors and cancer patients. The clonotype comes from a man aged 50 to 59 in good health. The sequenced material came from blood.

The CDR3 sequence: CASSLGQGVGQPQHF. CDR3 DNA sequence: TGCGCCAGCAGCTTGGGACAGGGGGTTGGTCAGCCCCAGCATTTT. The chain uses TRBV5-1 and TRBJ1-5, with 9 bases that match TRBD1. The CDR3 spans 15 residues. CDR1 is SGHRS and CDR2 is YFSETQ in the germline V gene. Trimming removed 0 bases from V and 6 bases from J; junction bases left unmatched: 4. The entire variable domain, with the rest obtained from reference TRBV5-1 and TRBJ1-5, is as follows: KAGVTQTPRYLIKTRGQQVTLSCSPISGHRSVSWYQQTPGQGLQFLFEYFSETQRNKGNFPGRFSGRQFSNSRSEMNVSTLELGDSALYLCASSLGQGVGQPQHFGDGTRLSIL.